These 22 T cell receptor beta chains were all obtained from the same sample, sequenced in a study of T cell responses to AZD1222 COVID-19 vaccine. Produced via immunoSEQ multiplex PCR; TCRdb's table is partial and in-frame only. The profile covers 140,000 to 150,000 clones, with 85% to 90% appearing a single time and 5% to 6% taken by the ten largest. Sequenced here: peripheral blood, sampled 28 days after the second AZD1222 dose. Receptors originate from an adult who received the AZD1222 COVID-19 vaccine.

The V gene is TRBV6-5, the J gene TRBJ1-1, with D perhaps matching TRBD1 (6 bases). This CDR3 has 14 amino acids. In germline, CDR1 is MNHEY, CDR2 SVGAGI. The V gene lost 6 bases and the J gene lost 4 bases, with 15 bases spanning the gap. The DNA for the CDR3 is TGTGCCAGCAGAAAACCGGGGGGGGCCACTGAAGCTTTCTTT. This codes for CASRKPGGATEAFF.

The CDR3 sequence: CASYPTGAGETQYF. For the CDR3, the DNA is TGTGCCAGCTACCCGACAGGGGCTGGGGAGACCCAGTACTTC. The J gene is TRBJ2-5, the V gene TRBV6-5; 8 positions match TRBD1. The CDR3 spans 14 residues. V gave up 8 bases and J gave up 5 bases; unmatched junction bases: 10. The V gene's germline CDR1 is MNHEY and CDR2 SVGAGI.

The chain joins TRBV18 to TRBJ1-6; a possible D gene is TRBD1 (5 bases). The V and J ends lost 3 bases and 7 bases respectively, with 7 bases between them. This CDR3 is 13 amino acids long. Germline values: CDR1 KGHSH, CDR2 LQKENI. CDR3 amino acids: CASSPGENSPLHF. CDR3 DNA sequence: TGTGCCAGCTCACCGGGGGAAAATTCACCCCTCCACTTT. Variable domain in full (rest from reference TRBV18 and TRBJ1-6): NAGVMQNPRHLVRRRGQEARLRCSPMKGHSHVYWYRQLPEEGLKFMVYLQKENIIDESGMPKERFSAEFPKEGPSILRIQQVVRGDSAAYFCASSPGENSPLHFGNGTRLTVT.

This chain's CDR3 is CASSPLPSASTGELFF. The DNA for the CDR3 is TGTGCCAGCAGTCCGCTGCCTAGCGCCTCAACCGGGGAGCTGTTTTTT. This chain links TRBV27 with TRBJ2-2; possible D gene TRBD2, 6 bases. CDR1 and CDR2 (germline): MNHEY, SMNVEV (reference sequence). Trimming removed 5 bases at V and 5 bases at J, with 18 bases between. The length of the CDR3 is 16 residues.

This clone was found once. The V gene is TRBV9, the J gene TRBJ2-2, with 11 bases aligning to TRBD1. The CDR3 contains 14 residues. With 6 bases clipped from V and 5 bases from J, the junction kept 3 bases outside the gene matches. Germline V gives CDR1 SGDLS, CDR2 YYNGEE. The chain's CDR3 is CASTGTGGTGELFF. The CDR3 region has the DNA TGTGCCAGCACCGGGACAGGGGGGACCGGGGAGCTGTTTTTT.

This clone was counted once. The V gene is TRBV5-1, the J gene TRBJ2-5; no definite D call. CDR1 is SGHRS, CDR2 YFSETQ, per germline. The CDR3 loop spans 14 amino acids. Trimming shortened V by 5 bases and J by 5 bases, and 16 bases separated the two germline ends. This chain's CDR3 is CASSVSSSEETQYF. The CDR3 nucleotides are TGCGCCAGCAGTGTATCCAGTTCCGAGGAGACCCAGTACTTC.

The rearrangement joins TRBV25-1 to TRBJ1-5; no reliable D call. CDR3 length equals 12 residues. Germline CDR1 is MGHDK and CDR2 is SYGVNS. Between the trimmed V and J ends, which lost 4 bases and 4 bases, there was a span of 5 bases. The chain's CDR3 is CASSGGNQPQHF. CDR3 sequence (DNA): TGTGCCAGCAGTGGTGGAAATCAGCCCCAGCATTTT.

The gene calls are TRBV5-1 and TRBJ2-5, with D unclear. CDR1 is SGHRS and CDR2 is YFSETQ in the germline V gene. Trimming removed 1 base at V and 3 bases at J, with 7 bases between. CDR3 length: 13 amino acids. CDR3 protein: CASSLQAEETQYF. CDR3 nucleotide sequence: TGCGCCAGCAGCTTGCAGGCAGAAGAGACCCAGTACTTC.

The J gene is TRBJ2-3, the V gene TRBV3-1 (or the pseudogene TRBV3-2); tentatively, D is TRBD2 (6 bases). V was shortened by 1 base and J by 3 bases, with 8 bases between the two germline ends. Germline CDR1 is LGHDT and CDR2 is YNNKEL (reference sequence). The CDR3 runs to 14 residues. In DNA form, the CDR3 reads TGTGCCAGCAGCCAAGGTGCGGGGACAGATACGCAGTATTTT. Residues: CASSQGAGTDTQYF.

V gene TRBV18 combines with J gene TRBJ1-1; D gene ambiguous. Germline values: CDR1 KGHSH, CDR2 LQKENI. V was pared by 5 bases and J by 5 bases, with 15 bases between. The length of the CDR3 is 14 residues. CDR3 sequence reads: CASSYDPQGTEAFF. DNA for the CDR3: TGTGCCAGCTCATACGACCCTCAAGGGACTGAAGCTTTCTTT.

The chain uses TRBV6-5 and TRBJ1-2; possible D gene TRBD1, 5 bases. The V and J ends lost 4 bases and 4 bases respectively, with 13 bases between them. The length of the CDR3 is 14 residues. Germline V gene lookup returns CDR1 MNHEY and CDR2 SVGAGI. CDR3 in amino acids: CASSSAPGPYGYTF. The CDR3 nucleotides are TGTGCCAGCAGTTCAGCTCCGGGACCCTATGGCTACACCTTC.

The chain carries TRBV5-4 and TRBJ2-3; D gene ambiguous. The germline gives CDR1 SGHNT, CDR2 YYREEE (reference sequence). Deletions cut 1 base from V and 0 bases from J, with 6 bases between. The CDR3 contains 14 residues. CDR3 DNA sequence: TGTGCCAGCAGCTTGTTAACGAGCACAGATACGCAGTATTTT. Protein: CASSLLTSTDTQYF.

The chain employs TRBV5-6 and TRBJ1-1; D not resolved. V shed 0 bases and J shed 0 bases, with 9 bases lying between them. The CDR3 totals 15 residues. The germline V gene has CDR1 SGHDT and CDR2 YYEEEE. The CDR3: CASSLERLMNTEAFF. In DNA form, the CDR3 reads TGTGCCAGCAGCTTGGAGCGACTTATGAACACTGAAGCTTTCTTT. Looking up the rest from reference TRBV5-6 and TRBJ1-1 gives the full variable domain: DAGVTQSPTHLIKTRGQQVTLRCSPKSGHDTVSWYQQALGQGPQFIFQYYEEEERQRGNFPDRFSGHQFPNYSSELNVNALLLGDSALYLCASSLERLMNTEAFFGQGTRLTVV.

The V call is TRBV5-1, the J call TRBJ1-4; 9 nucleotides match TRBD1. The V and J ends lost 4 bases and 8 bases, in that order; junction bases with no gene match: 6. Germline loops: CDR1 SGHRS, CDR2 YFSETQ. The CDR3 covers 14 residues. The CDR3 nucleotides are TGCGCCAGCAGCCCGGGACAGGGAGGAGAAAAACTGTTTTTT. It is translated as CASSPGQGGEKLFF.

The CDR3 sequence is CASSFDEGGGYTF. Here the CDR3 DNA reads TGTGCCAGCAGCTTCGACGAGGGGGGAGGCTACACCTTC. The chain has TRBV7-9 and TRBJ1-2; D perhaps matches TRBD1 (6 bases). CDR1 SEHNR and CDR2 FQNEAQ come from the germline V gene (reference sequence). The V gene lost 3 bases and the J gene lost 8 bases, with 13 bases spanning the gap. The CDR3 loop spans 13 amino acids.

The rearrangement uses TRBV5-4 and TRBJ2-6; weak D call: TRBD2 (8 bases). This CDR3 comprises 18 residues. With 0 bases removed from V and 1 base from J, the gap between germline ends came to 14 bases. Germline CDR1 and CDR2: SGHNT and YYREEE (reference sequence). CDR3: CASSLAGGGASGANVLTF. CDR3 nucleotides: TGTGCCAGCAGCTTGGCGGGAGGGGGCGCGTCTGGGGCCAACGTCCTGACTTTC. Complete variable domain (other parts from reference TRBV5-4 and TRBJ2-6): ETGVTQSPTHLIKTRGQQVTLRCSSQSGHNTVSWYQQALGQGPQFIFQYYREEENGRGNFPPRFSGLQFPNYSSELNVNALELDDSALYLCASSLAGGGASGANVLTFGAGSRLTVL.

The rearrangement links TRBV27 to TRBJ2-5, with 7 bases lining up with TRBD1. The germline CDR1 and CDR2 sequences are MNHEY and SMNVEV (reference sequence). This CDR3 region has 13 residues. V dropped 6 bases and J dropped 9; count of bases not matched to a gene: 10. CDR3 sequence reads: CASSPGLRGPQYF. The CDR3 bases are TGTGCCAGCAGCCCCGGGTTGAGGGGGCCCCAGTACTTC.

The chain uses TRBV29-1 and TRBJ2-5; D may correspond to TRBD1 or TRBD2 (5 bases each). From germline, CDR1 is SQVTM and CDR2 ANQGSEA. The CDR3 loop spans 13 amino acids. The V end was cut by 3 bases, the J end by 5 bases, with 13 bases between. CDR3 sequence (DNA): TGCAGCGTTGAGGGGACCCCGGGGGAGACCCAGTACTTC. It yields the protein CSVEGTPGETQYF.

This chain links TRBV10-3 with TRBJ1-6; 8 nucleotides agree with TRBD1. CDR3 size: 15 residues. The junction had 4 bases not matched to a gene; V was cut back by 0 bases and J by 9 bases. Germline V gives CDR1 ENHRY, CDR2 SYGVKD. CDR3 loop: CAISESRTGTSPLHF. CDR3 coding DNA: TGTGCCATCAGTGAGTCGCGGACAGGGACTTCACCCCTCCACTTT.

The table lists this clone with a count of one. The chain is built from TRBV9 and TRBJ1-4, with D possibly matching TRBD1 (6 bases). The CDR3 runs 15 residues. CDR1 and CDR2 from the germline V gene are SGDLS and YYNGEE. V was clipped by 4 bases and J by 7 bases, with 17 bases between them. CDR3 residues: CASSLLQGSGEKLFF. The CDR3 DNA follows: TGTGCCAGCAGCTTACTACAGGGATCGGGTGAAAAACTGTTTTTT.

This clone was detected only a few times. The chain joins TRBV3-1 (or the pseudogene TRBV3-2) to TRBJ1-4; D unclear. CDR1 and CDR2 from the germline V gene are LGHDT and YNNKEL (reference sequence). V was cut by 1 base and J by 8 bases, with 5 bases left in between. This CDR3 has 12 amino acids. CDR3 protein: CASSQGSEKLFF. The CDR3 DNA sequence: TGTGCCAGCAGCCAAGGTTCCGAAAAACTGTTTTTT.

The genes are TRBV9 and TRBJ2-5, with D unresolved. Trimming took off 0 bases at V and 4 bases at J, with 7 bases between the two ends. CDR3 length: 13 amino acids. The germline gives CDR1 SGDLS, CDR2 YYNGEE. CDR3 sequence reads: CASSVVLGETQYF. The CDR3 nucleotides are TGTGCCAGCAGCGTAGTTCTCGGAGAGACCCAGTACTTC.